The next 7 T cell receptor beta chains were all read from a single sample in a study of cytomegalovirus exposure and HLA in healthy donors. A multiplex PCR was run with 60 Vbeta primers and 13 Jbeta primers. The table came from immunoSEQ multiplex PCR; TCRdb's copy has only in-frame clones and leaves some out. The repertoire holds around 160,000 clones, around 84% seen once, with 8% to 10% in the top ten. The sample comprised PBMCs. Receptors originate from a male donor in good health and CMV-seropositive.

V usage is TRBV7-2 and J usage is TRBJ2-7; 8 nucleotides line up with TRBD2. There are 14 residues in the CDR3. Germline V gives CDR1 SGHTA, CDR2 FQGNSA. V shed 5 bases and J 4 bases; nucleotides not matched to a gene: 7. CDR3 sequence (DNA): TGTGCCAGCAGCGTCTCGGGGGGGCTTTACGAGCAGTACTTC. It translates to CASSVSGGLYEQYF.

V and J are TRBV28 and TRBJ2-3; 10 bases are shared with TRBD2. Looked up from germline, CDR1 is MDHEN and CDR2 is SYDVKM. This CDR3 has 15 residues. The V and J ends lost 7 bases and 3 bases, in that order; junction bases with no gene match: 7. CDR3 residues: CASTTAGGGTDTQYF. CDR3 in DNA: TGTGCCAGCACCACAGCGGGAGGGGGGACAGATACGCAGTATTTT. Full variable domain (outside the CDR3, taken from reference TRBV28 and TRBJ2-3): DVKVTQSSRYLVKRTGEKVFLECVQDMDHENMFWYRQDPGLGLRLIYFSYDVKMKEKGDIPEGYSVSREKKERFSLILESASTNQTSMYLCASTTAGGGTDTQYFGPGTRLTVL.

This clone was seen only a few times. CDR3 DNA sequence: TGTGCCAGCGCCCCGGGACAGGGGTCTGGCTACACCTTC. It codes for CASAPGQGSGYTF. V usage is TRBV7-2 and J usage is TRBJ1-2; 10 bases match TRBD1. CDR3 length equals 13 residues. V shed 8 bases, J shed 7 bases, and the junction held 7 bases outside the gene matches. Germline V gene sequence: CDR1 SGHTA, CDR2 FQGNSA.

This CDR3 reads CASSVRLGDNEQFF. The DNA for the CDR3 is TGTGCCAGCAGCGTCAGACTAGGAGACAATGAGCAGTTCTTC. The V and J genes are TRBV9 and TRBJ2-1; perhaps TRBD2 as D (6 bases). CDR1 SGDLS and CDR2 YYNGEE come from the germline V gene. The CDR3 length is 14 residues. Trimming removed 2 bases from V and 5 bases from J, with 11 bases in between.

This chain connects TRBV6-5 to TRBJ1-1; D not certain. CDR1 is MNHEY, CDR2 SVGAGI, per germline. V was pared by 2 bases and J by 1 base, with 2 bases between. The CDR3 spans 12 residues. As DNA, the CDR3 is TGTGCCAGCAGTTACCGGAACACTGAAGCTTTCTTT. Residues: CASSYRNTEAFF.

This clone came up once. V usage is TRBV5-1 and J usage is TRBJ2-5; the D gene is possibly TRBD2 (6 bases). Germline V gene sequence: CDR1 SGHRS, CDR2 YFSETQ. CDR3 size: 13 residues. V was shortened by 0 bases and J by 11 bases, with 14 bases between the two germline ends. CDR3 sequence: CASSLVQGGEQYF. In nucleotides, the CDR3 is TGCGCCAGCAGCTTGGTCCAGGGCGGGGAGCAGTACTTC.

This chain connects TRBV4-3 to TRBJ2-1; D gene unclear. CDR3 length: 16 residues. CDR1 is LGHNA and CDR2 is YSLEER in the germline V gene. Trimming stripped 0 bases from V and 7 bases from J, with 16 bases between. CDR3 in amino acids: CASSQEVLVAPNEQFF. For the CDR3, the DNA is TGCGCCAGCAGCCAAGAGGTCCTGGTAGCTCCGAATGAGCAGTTCTTC.